The clone carrying this T cell receptor beta chain was observed many times. The data belong to a study of molecular identifiers for immune sequencing clone quantification. Study at large: The replicate experiment used RNA from roughly 18,000 or 92,000 naive CD8 cells. This RNA was split into five aliquots, and four of them were sequenced.

Germline V gives CDR1 SNHLY, CDR2 FYNNEI. The J segment lost 6 bases and the V segment lost 6 bases, leaving 6 bases of the junction unmatched. The CDR3 is 15 residues long. TCRdb ran MiXCR on the PCR reads and lists one entry per CDR3 protein. The sample has tens of thousands of distinct CDR3 sequences; roughly 18% are singletons. Sequencing libraries of naive CD8 cells derived from about 20,000 to 1,000,000 sorted cells with 10%, 30% or 50% RNA. The clonotype comes from a human donor in good health. Some libraries in this study had Jurkat cell RNA spiked in. The sequenced material came from naive CD8+ T cells from blood, with Jurkat cell RNA spiked in. Subset described: FACS-sorted CD8+CD4-CCR7+CD45RA+ naive T cells. This chain joins TRBV2 and TRBJ2-1; 12 nucleotides align to TRBD2. The CDR3 protein is CASRGRTSGINEQFF. As DNA, the CDR3 is TGTGCCAGCAGAGGAAGGACTAGCGGGATCAATGAGCAGTTCTTC.